The 29 T cell receptor beta chains listed next were all sequenced from one sample in a study of blood T cell repertoires in COVID-19. The repertoire was sequenced with immunoSEQ multiplex PCR; TCRdb's copy has only in-frame clones and lacks some. The data hold 200,000 to 250,000 clones, with 70% to 90% observed a single time. The specimen sequenced was peripheral blood. The receptors come from a young woman who had recovered from COVID-19.

The chain joins TRBV7-3 to TRBJ2-3, with 7 bases that match TRBD2. Germline trimming cut 5 bases from V and 5 bases from J; bases unmatched to any gene: 4. The CDR3 has 13 residues. The germline gives CDR1 SGHTA, CDR2 FQGTGA. CDR3 protein: CASSSGEEDTQYF. For the CDR3, the DNA is TGTGCCAGCAGCAGCGGGGAGGAAGATACGCAGTATTTT.

The gene calls are TRBV30 and TRBJ2-7; D might be TRBD1 (6 bases). Between the trimmed V and J ends, which lost 4 bases and 5 bases, there was a span of 12 bases. Germline V gives CDR1 GTSNPN, CDR2 SVGIG (reference sequence). The CDR3 contains 12 residues. This CDR3 is CAWTQGTHEQYF. CDR3 sequence (DNA): TGTGCCTGGACACAGGGAACACACGAGCAGTACTTC.

CDR3 amino acids: CASSQAVVLAVNTDTQYF. The DNA for the CDR3 is TGCGCCAGCAGCCAAGCCGTTGTCCTAGCGGTTAACACAGATACGCAGTATTTT. The chain combines TRBV4-1 with TRBJ2-3, with 7 positions matching TRBD2. Trimming took 1 base from V and 2 from J; bases not matched to a gene: 12. CDR3 length: 18 amino acids. Germline V gene lookup returns CDR1 MGHRA and CDR2 YSYEKL.

V and J are TRBV30 and TRBJ1-1; D is ambiguous. This CDR3 region has 13 residues. V gave up 3 bases and J gave up 9 bases, with 17 bases separating them. The germline V gene has CDR1 GTSNPN and CDR2 SVGIG (reference sequence). CDR3 sequence (DNA): TGTGCCTGGAGGCTTCCGGGGTTCAGGCAAGCTTTCTTT. This encodes CAWRLPGFRQAFF.

The gene calls are TRBV6-2 or TRBV6-3 and TRBJ2-7, with TRBD2 matching 9 bases. There are 17 residues in the CDR3. The V and J ends lost 4 bases and 0 bases, in that order; junction bases with no gene match: 10. The germline V gene has CDR1 MNHEY and CDR2 SVGEGT. The CDR3 nucleotides read TGTGCCAGCAGTTCCACCATTAGCGGGAGAAGCTCCTACGAGCAGTACTTC. It translates to CASSSTISGRSSYEQYF.

J is TRBJ1-1 and V is TRBV5-5; D perhaps matches TRBD1 (5 bases). V lost 1 base and J 1 base, leaving 17 bases between the germline ends. CDR3 length equals 17 residues. Per germline, CDR1 SGHKS and CDR2 YYEKEE (reference sequence). CDR3 nucleotides: TGTGCCAGCAGCTTGAGTGGACGGGGCGGGAGGAACACTGAAGCTTTCTTT. Its translation: CASSLSGRGGRNTEAFF.

Points on this clone: The identical CDR3 is also encoded by other nucleotide sequences in the sample. The chain employs TRBV5-6 and TRBJ2-7, with 8 positions matching TRBD2. This CDR3 is built from 12 residues. With V trimmed by 4 bases and J by 7 bases, 4 bases remained unmatched. The germline gives CDR1 SGHDT, CDR2 YYEEEE. CDR3 region: CASSPGLGEQYF. The CDR3 DNA is TGTGCCAGCAGCCCGGGACTAGGAGAGCAGTACTTC.

The chain has TRBV3-1 (or the pseudogene TRBV3-2) and TRBJ2-5, with 8 bases that match TRBD2. This CDR3 is built from 17 residues. The J segment lost 2 bases and the V segment lost 0 bases, leaving 8 bases of the junction unmatched. Germline assignment: CDR1 LGHDT and CDR2 YNNKEL (reference sequence). CDR3 sequence: CASSQDFGGRSQETQYF. CDR3 sequence (DNA): TGTGCCAGCAGCCAAGACTTTGGCGGGAGGTCACAAGAGACCCAGTACTTC.

The CDR3 here is CAWSVQVNEKLFF. The CDR3 region has the DNA TGTGCCTGGAGTGTACAGGTTAATGAAAAACTGTTTTTT. The V gene is TRBV30, the J gene TRBJ1-4, with TRBD1 as a possible D gene (5 bases). Germline V gene lookup returns CDR1 GTSNPN and CDR2 SVGIG (reference sequence). This CDR3 region has 13 residues. The V gene lost 0 bases and the J gene lost 4 bases, with 6 bases spanning the gap.

The chain couples TRBV24-1 to TRBJ1-2, with D tentatively TRBD1 (5 bases). CDR1 is KGHDR and CDR2 is SFDVKD in the germline V gene. V lost 3 bases, J lost 7 bases, and 14 bases lay in between. This CDR3 comprises 14 residues. The CDR3 spells CATSDGGTGSGYTF. CDR3 coding DNA: TGTGCCACCAGTGATGGGGGGACGGGATCTGGCTACACCTTC.

The DNA for the CDR3 is TGCAGCCCGAGGACAGGGCACACCGGGGAGCTGTTTTTT. Translated, it gives CSPRTGHTGELFF. The gene calls are TRBV29-1 and TRBJ2-2; 8 nucleotides agree with TRBD1. Unmatched junction bases numbered 5, after V lost 8 bases and J lost 3 bases. This CDR3 region has 13 residues. Per germline, CDR1 SQVTM and CDR2 ANQGSEA.

This clone was observed once. V usage is TRBV29-1 and J usage is TRBJ1-3, with D uncertain. CDR3 size: 14 residues. V lost 4 bases, J lost 0 bases, and 10 bases lay in between. CDR1 SQVTM and CDR2 ANQGSEA come from the germline V gene. CDR3 nucleotide sequence: TGCAGCGTTGTCGACTTTATCTCTGGAAACACCATATATTTT. Its translation: CSVVDFISGNTIYF.

This rearrangement joins TRBV3-1 (or the pseudogene TRBV3-2) to TRBJ2-5; D gene ambiguous. Per the germline V gene, CDR1 is LGHDT and CDR2 is YNNKEL (reference sequence). Trimming removed 0 bases at V and 5 bases at J, with 13 bases between. The CDR3 consists of 15 residues. The CDR3 DNA reads as TGTGCCAGCAGCCAAGATTTGTCGCTCGGGGAGACCCAGTACTTC. It specifies CASSQDLSLGETQYF.

The rearrangement uses TRBV9 and TRBJ2-1, with 9 bases matching TRBD2. V gave up 3 bases and J gave up 8 bases; unmatched junction bases: 12. The V gene's germline CDR1 is SGDLS and CDR2 YYNGEE. This CDR3 has 16 amino acids. CDR3 region: CASSAPISGSIDEQFF. The CDR3 region has the DNA TGTGCCAGCAGCGCCCCCATTAGCGGGAGTATCGATGAGCAGTTCTTC.

This clone is a singleton in its sample. V and J are TRBV18 and TRBJ2-5; D is perhaps TRBD2 (5 bases). The V gene lost 1 base and the J gene lost 0 bases, with 6 bases spanning the gap. This CDR3 has 14 amino acids. Germline CDR1 reads KGHSH; CDR2 reads LQKENI. CDR3 region: CASSPLAHQETQYF. CDR3 in DNA: TGTGCCAGCTCACCACTAGCGCACCAAGAGACCCAGTACTTC.

This chain connects TRBV7-6 to TRBJ2-7, with D possibly TRBD2 on 5 matching bases. The CDR3 has 15 residues. CDR1 is SGHVS and CDR2 is FNYEAQ in the germline V gene. V lost 6 bases and J 5 bases, leaving 20 bases between the germline ends. The CDR3 sequence is CASRDSGHGNDEQYF. CDR3 nucleotides: TGTGCCAGCAGGGATTCAGGCCACGGGAACGACGAGCAGTACTTC.

This rearrangement joins TRBV11-2 to TRBJ2-3; 7 nucleotides match TRBD1. The CDR3 runs 15 residues. Per germline, CDR1 SGHAT and CDR2 FQNNGV. Trimming at V came to 5 bases and at J to 2 bases, leaving 7 bases not matched to a gene. This CDR3 reads CASSHDRASTDTQYF. The CDR3 region has the DNA TGTGCCAGCAGCCACGACAGGGCCTCCACAGATACGCAGTATTTT.

This sequence joins TRBV11-1 and TRBJ2-3; TRBD1 aligns across 7 bases. The V gene's germline CDR1 is SGHAT and CDR2 FQDESV (reference sequence). The J segment lost 2 bases and the V segment lost 4 bases, leaving 9 bases of the junction unmatched. The CDR3 length is 16 residues. CDR3 coding DNA: TGTGCCAGCAGCTCCCCGACAGGGACCCTCACAGATACGCAGTATTTT. It yields the protein CASSSPTGTLTDTQYF. The whole variable domain, filled in from reference TRBV11-1 and TRBJ2-3, reads EAEVAQSPRYKITEKSQAVAFWCDPISGHATLYWYRQILGQGPELLVQFQDESVVDDSQLPKDRFSAERLKGVDSTLKIQPAELGDSAMYLCASSSPTGTLTDTQYFGPGTRLTVL.

The genes are TRBV28 and TRBJ2-1, with D maybe TRBD2 (6 bases). The V and J ends lost 5 bases and 9 bases respectively, with 17 bases between them. The germline V gene encodes CDR1 MDHEN and CDR2 SYDVKM. This CDR3 has 14 residues. The CDR3, as DNA: TGTGCCAGCAGTCACGGGGGAAGCTCCTCTGAGCAGTTCTTC. It translates to CASSHGGSSSEQFF. Filled out from reference TRBV28 and TRBJ2-1, the complete variable domain reads DVKVTQSSRYLVKRTGEKVFLECVQDMDHENMFWYRQDPGLGLRLIYFSYDVKMKEKGDIPEGYSVSREKKERFSLILESASTNQTSMYLCASSHGGSSSEQFFGPGTRLTVL.

Comment on this clone: At the DNA level, this CDR3 is encoded by other sequences in the same sample as well. This chain uses TRBV6-6 with TRBJ1-1; D ambiguous. This CDR3 contains 14 residues. V was clipped by 0 bases and J by 0 bases, with 5 bases between them. Germline lookup yields CDR1 MNHNY and CDR2 SVGAGI (reference sequence). The CDR3 is CASSYSQLNTEAFF. DNA for the CDR3: TGTGCCAGCAGTTACTCGCAGTTGAACACTGAAGCTTTCTTT.

The gene calls are TRBV19 and TRBJ2-3; TRBD2 might be the D (6 bases). V lost 3 bases and J 3 bases, leaving 13 bases between the germline ends. This CDR3 has 15 residues. Germline V gene sequence: CDR1 LNHDA, CDR2 SQIVND (reference sequence). The CDR3 nucleotides read TGTGCCAGTAGTATCTTGCGCAGCGGGACAGATACGCAGTATTTT. Its protein is CASSILRSGTDTQYF.

This chain joins TRBV29-1 and TRBJ2-1, with 9 nucleotides matching TRBD2. The V segment lost 2 bases and the J segment 3 bases; nucleotides outside the gene matches: 8. CDR1 and CDR2 from the germline V gene are SQVTM and ANQGSEA. The CDR3 runs to 16 residues. The CDR3: CSVEKVSGSLYNEQFF. CDR3 DNA: TGCAGCGTTGAAAAGGTTAGCGGGAGCCTCTACAATGAGCAGTTCTTC.

The chain joins TRBV5-6 to TRBJ2-7, with 14 bases matching TRBD2. The CDR3 totals 15 residues. Per germline, CDR1 SGHDT and CDR2 YYEEEE. V gave up 4 bases and J gave up 4 bases; unmatched junction bases: 4. The CDR3 spells CASSPGLAGVYEQYF. CDR3 nucleotides: TGTGCCAGCAGCCCGGGACTAGCGGGAGTATACGAGCAGTACTTC.

The chain joins TRBV5-1 to TRBJ2-5, with D tentatively TRBD2 (5 bases). Between the trimmed V and J ends, which lost 4 bases and 0 bases, there was a span of 16 bases. Germline CDR1 reads SGHRS; CDR2 reads YFSETQ. The CDR3 runs to 16 residues. CDR3 nucleotide sequence: TGCGCCAGCAGCCCCCCACAATCGGGGTACCAAGAGACCCAGTACTTC. As protein: CASSPPQSGYQETQYF.

This clone was seen only once. The V gene is TRBV7-2, the J gene TRBJ2-3, with D perhaps TRBD2 (6 bases). This CDR3 has 14 amino acids. Per germline, CDR1 SGHTA and CDR2 FQGNSA. Trimming stripped 3 bases from V and 0 bases from J, with 7 bases between. The CDR3 sequence is CASSFGTSTDTQYF. DNA for the CDR3: TGTGCCAGCAGCTTCGGGACTAGCACAGATACGCAGTATTTT.

The CDR3 bases are TGTGCCAGCAGTGACCGACGGGAGTCCTACGAGCAGTACTTC. Protein: CASSDRRESYEQYF. The chain uses TRBV7-9 and TRBJ2-7; the D gene is possibly TRBD2 (6 bases). Germline V gives CDR1 SEHNR, CDR2 FQNEAQ (reference sequence). This CDR3 has 14 residues. V lost 6 bases, J lost 1 base, and 13 bases lay in between.

A single count supports this clone. This chain connects TRBV6-5 to TRBJ2-4; TRBD2 matches 10 bases. Trimming removed 5 bases from V and 2 bases from J; junction bases left unmatched: 3. CDR1 MNHEY and CDR2 SVGAGI come from the germline V gene. This CDR3 spans 15 amino acids. CDR3 nucleotide sequence: TGTGCCAGCAGTCTAGCGGGAGTGACCAAAAACATTCAGTACTTC. Its translation is CASSLAGVTKNIQYF.

The chain couples TRBV6-6 to TRBJ1-5; a possible D gene is TRBD1 (5 bases). In germline, CDR1 is MNHNY, CDR2 SVGAGI (reference sequence). This CDR3 is built from 14 residues. The ends were cut back, 6 bases at V and 5 bases at J, with 14 bases in the middle. CDR3 nucleotide sequence: TGTGCCAGCAGATCAGGGTTGGCGGATCAGCCCCAGCATTTT. Protein sequence: CASRSGLADQPQHF.

The chain joins TRBV2 to TRBJ1-1; the match to TRBD1 covers 9 bases. V trimming: 6 bases; J trimming: 2 bases; junction bases outside the gene matches: 4. The CDR3 is made up of 14 amino acids. Looked up from germline, CDR1 is SNHLY and CDR2 is FYNNEI. In DNA form, the CDR3 reads TGTGCCAGCAGGGGACAGGGACCTAACACTGAAGCTTTCTTT. It yields the protein CASRGQGPNTEAFF.